The 14 T cell receptor beta chains listed next were all sequenced from one sample in a study of shared clonotypes between healthy human individuals. The naive CD8 population came from CD45RO-negative cells selected for CCR7, without terminally differentiated effector memory CD45RA+ cells. Sequencing used immunoSEQ multiplex PCR; TCRdb keeps in-frame clones, though not all of them. The repertoire holds hundreds of thousands of clones, with 92% as singletons. Material: naive CD8+ T cells sorted from blood. These receptors were obtained from a man aged 30-40 years in good health.

V is TRBV19 and J is TRBJ1-5, with D possibly being TRBD1 (5 bases). Trimming pared 6 bases from V and 6 bases from J, leaving 18 bases between. Germline V gives CDR1 LNHDA, CDR2 SQIVND (reference sequence). The length of the CDR3 is 15 residues. The CDR3 is CASSPGDLRGQPQHF. The CDR3 DNA sequence: TGTGCCAGTAGCCCCGGCGACTTAAGGGGTCAGCCCCAGCATTTT.

This chain connects TRBV18 to TRBJ2-1, with D possibly matching TRBD1 (6 bases). The CDR3 contains 18 residues. Per the germline V gene, CDR1 is KGHSH and CDR2 is LQKENI. The V gene lost 2 bases and the J gene lost 0 bases, with 17 bases spanning the gap. CDR3 loop: CASSPSGTGPFSYNEQFF. The CDR3 DNA is TGTGCCAGCTCACCATCGGGTACAGGGCCTTTCTCCTACAATGAGCAGTTCTTC. Combining the CDR3 with reference TRBV18 and TRBJ2-1 gives the whole variable domain NAGVMQNPRHLVRRRGQEARLRCSPMKGHSHVYWYRQLPEEGLKFMVYLQKENIIDESGMPKERFSAEFPKEGPSILRIQQVVRGDSAAYFCASSPSGTGPFSYNEQFFGPGTRLTVL.

CDR3 residues: CASSRMGQDTGELFF. CDR3 DNA sequence: TGTGCCAGCAGCAGAATGGGACAGGACACCGGGGAGCTGTTTTTT. The chain employs TRBV7-9 and TRBJ2-2; 8 nucleotides line up with TRBD1. Germline CDR1 is SEHNR and CDR2 is FQNEAQ (reference sequence). This CDR3 is 15 amino acids long. Trimming at V came to 5 bases and at J to 3 bases, leaving 5 bases not matched to a gene.

Comments on this clone: In the same sample, other DNA sequences code for this CDR3. This chain connects TRBV18 to TRBJ2-1; TRBD1 matches 7 bases. The V segment lost 3 bases and the J segment 3 bases; nucleotides outside the gene matches: 5. The CDR3 is made up of 15 amino acids. Germline CDR1 reads KGHSH; CDR2 reads LQKENI. The CDR3 coding sequence is TGTGCCAGCTCACCTGGGGCAGGGGGCTACAATGAGCAGTTCTTC. This translates into CASSPGAGGYNEQFF.

The rearrangement links TRBV2 to TRBJ1-2; no reliable D call. The CDR3 is made up of 11 amino acids. Germline V CDR1 and CDR2: SNHLY, FYNNEI. Trimming removed 10 bases from V and 4 bases from J, with 10 bases in between. CDR3 in DNA: TGTGCCACCAAGTGGTCCTATGGCTACACCTTC. Encoded protein: CATKWSYGYTF.

The gene calls are TRBV4-3 and TRBJ2-7; a possible D gene is TRBD2 (7 bases). The CDR3 runs 17 residues. Trimming left V 0 bases short and J 2 bases short, with 17 bases between. CDR1 and CDR2 from the germline V gene are LGHNA and YSLEER. The CDR3 reads CASSQERGGLAPYEQYF. The CDR3 bases are TGCGCCAGCAGCCAAGAGAGGGGGGGCCTAGCTCCCTACGAGCAGTACTTC.

J is TRBJ2-2 and V is TRBV11-2, with a possible D match to TRBD2 (5 bases). Germline values: CDR1 SGHAT, CDR2 FQNNGV. V was shortened by 5 bases and J by 2 bases, with 12 bases between the two germline ends. This CDR3 has 15 amino acids. This chain's CDR3 is CASSPWRVNTGELFF. CDR3 in DNA: TGTGCCAGCAGCCCCTGGCGGGTCAACACCGGGGAGCTGTTTTTT.

This clone was seen just once. V usage is TRBV5-6 and J usage is TRBJ2-3; the match to TRBD1 covers 12 bases. Germline CDR1 and CDR2: SGHDT and YYEEEE. V shed 4 bases, J shed 1 base, and the junction held 4 bases outside the gene matches. This CDR3 comprises 16 residues. CDR3 in DNA: TGTGCCAGCAGCGCCGGGACAGGGGGCGGCACAGATACGCAGTATTTT. Translating gives CASSAGTGGGTDTQYF. Full variable domain (outside the CDR3, taken from reference TRBV5-6 and TRBJ2-3): DAGVTQSPTHLIKTRGQQVTLRCSPKSGHDTVSWYQQALGQGPQFIFQYYEEEERQRGNFPDRFSGHQFPNYSSELNVNALLLGDSALYLCASSAGTGGGTDTQYFGPGTRLTVL.

This clone showed up just once. The chain has TRBV4-3 and TRBJ2-1; 10 bases match TRBD2. Germline CDR1 LGHNA, CDR2 YSLEER. Germline trimming cut 1 base from V and 8 bases from J; bases unmatched to any gene: 11. The CDR3 totals 17 residues. The CDR3 sequence: CASSQASTSGMGDEQFF. In DNA form, the CDR3 reads TGCGCCAGCAGCCAAGCTAGTACTAGCGGGATGGGGGATGAGCAGTTCTTC.

V and J are TRBV28 and TRBJ1-2, with a possible D match to TRBD1 (5 bases). The CDR3 is made up of 13 amino acids. The V gene lost 6 bases and the J gene lost 4 bases, with 12 bases spanning the gap. The germline V gene encodes CDR1 MDHEN and CDR2 SYDVKM. The CDR3: CASRPGSGYGYTF. The DNA for the CDR3 is TGTGCCAGCAGACCAGGGTCTGGCTATGGCTACACCTTC.

This chain links TRBV10-3 with TRBJ1-4, with TRBD1 as a possible D gene (5 bases). This CDR3 is 15 amino acids long. V gave up 0 bases and J gave up 6 bases, with 11 bases separating them. Germline loops: CDR1 ENHRY, CDR2 SYGVKD. The chain's CDR3 is CAISESGEADEKLFF. For the CDR3, the DNA is TGTGCCATCAGTGAGTCAGGGGAGGCAGATGAAAAACTGTTTTTT.

Many counts were recorded for this clone. The V and J genes are TRBV30 and TRBJ2-2; perhaps TRBD1 as D (6 bases). This CDR3 region has 15 residues. Germline V gene lookup returns CDR1 GTSNPN and CDR2 SVGIG (reference sequence). Trimming removed 2 bases from V and 4 bases from J, with 14 bases in between. The CDR3 DNA reads as TGTGCCTGGAGTAAGGGGACATCGAGCACCGGGGAGCTGTTTTTT. It specifies CAWSKGTSSTGELFF.

This chain uses TRBV29-1 with TRBJ2-3, with 9 bases fitting TRBD1. With V trimmed by 3 bases and J by 0 bases, 25 bases remained unmatched. The CDR3 is 22 amino acids. Germline-derived CDR1 and CDR2 are SQVTM and ANQGSEA. The DNA of the CDR3 is TGCAGCGTTGACGCACTTCCGGGACAGGGATATAGAGGGAGCTTTAGCACAGATACGCAGTATTTT. Residues: CSVDALPGQGYRGSFSTDTQYF.

The chain is built from TRBV9 and TRBJ2-7; D is ambiguous. The CDR3 runs 14 residues. The V end was cut by 4 bases, the J end by 3 bases, with 14 bases between. The germline V gene encodes CDR1 SGDLS and CDR2 YYNGEE. The DNA of the CDR3 is TGTGCCAGCAGCCCCACCGGAGAACACTACGAGCAGTACTTC. Residues: CASSPTGEHYEQYF. The complete variable domain, with remaining parts taken from reference TRBV9 and TRBJ2-7, reads DSGVTQTPKHLITATGQRVTLRCSPRSGDLSVYWYQQSLDQGLQFLIQYYNGEERAKGNILERFSAQQFPDLHSELNLSSLELGDSALYFCASSPTGEHYEQYFGPGTRLTVT.